This T cell receptor beta chain was found in a study of blood T cell repertoires in COVID-19. Study as a whole: Sample material is recorded as cDNA or gDNA derived from T cells, B-cell-depleted T cells, or PBMCs.

V shed 5 bases, J shed 7 bases, and the junction held 9 bases outside the gene matches. The germline V gene encodes CDR1 SGHTA and CDR2 FQGTGA. The CDR3 sequence is 14 residues long. Under the authors' procedure: Reference gene primer amplification gave estimated nucleated cell counts. The repertoire was sequenced with immunoSEQ multiplex PCR; TCRdb's copy has only in-frame clones and lacks some. V and J calls and clone size are given by that table; D and trimming were obtained from the DNA. The data contain about 120,000 clones, 82% of them singletons. This clone was found a few times. This chain joins TRBV7-3 and TRBJ1-2; 8 bases map to TRBD1. Input material: peripheral blood. The source of this sequence is a woman in her 70s with acute or convalescent COVID-19. The CDR3 loop reads CASSPTGGTGGYTF. The CDR3 DNA reads TGTGCCAGCAGCCCGACCGGGGGGACAGGTGGCTACACCTTC.